The TCR beta chain described here comes from a study of CD8 T cells in Susac syndrome. Study information: Each patient with Susac syndrome, at the time of blood draw, was therapy-naive, on corticosteroids, or on intravenous immunoglobulin alone. Study results and limitations: It was acknowledged by the study that relatively few individuals were included in its TCR sequencing and HLA analysis.

RNA totalling roughly 0.5 to 1 ug underwent reverse transcription with random hexamers. Coverage of TCR beta CDR3 amplification by immunoSEQ multiplex PCR extended to 54 Vbeta and 13 Jbeta. TCRdb independently ran MiXCR on the immunoSEQ multiplex PCR reads; one entry per CDR3 protein. The sample includes approximately 150,000 distinct CDR3 sequences, approximately 94% of them seen just once. Of note for this clonotype: Its target is not known.

The TCR comes from a human donor with Susac syndrome. The sample taken for sequencing was CD4+ T cells from PBMCs.

CDR3 loop: CASSELGGGYGYTF. Here the CDR3 DNA reads TGTGCCAGCAGTGAATTAGGGGGTGGCTATGGCTACACCTTC. The chain is built from TRBV25-1 and TRBJ1-2, with TRBD1 as a possible D gene (6 bases). The CDR3 runs 14 residues. Germline V gives CDR1 MGHDK, CDR2 SYGVNS. V was cut by 1 base and J by 4 bases, with 10 bases left in between.